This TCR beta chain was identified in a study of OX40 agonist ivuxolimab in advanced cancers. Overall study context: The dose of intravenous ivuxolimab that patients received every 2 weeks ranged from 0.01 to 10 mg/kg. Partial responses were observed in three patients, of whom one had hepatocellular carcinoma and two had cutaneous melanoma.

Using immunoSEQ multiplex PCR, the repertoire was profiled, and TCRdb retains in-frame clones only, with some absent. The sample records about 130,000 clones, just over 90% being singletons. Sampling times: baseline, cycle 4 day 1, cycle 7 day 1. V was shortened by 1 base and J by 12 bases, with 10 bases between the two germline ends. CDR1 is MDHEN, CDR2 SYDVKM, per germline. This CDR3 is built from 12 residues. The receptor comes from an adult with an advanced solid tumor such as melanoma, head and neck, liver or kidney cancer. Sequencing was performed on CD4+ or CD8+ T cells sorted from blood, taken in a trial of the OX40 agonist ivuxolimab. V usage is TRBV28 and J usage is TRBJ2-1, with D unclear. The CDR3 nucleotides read TGTGCCAGCAGTTTATTATCGGTAGGGCAGTTCTTC. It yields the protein CASSLLSVGQFF.